What follows are 21 T cell receptor beta chains derived from one specimen sequenced in a study of human T cells and chemical hapten exposure (dated by TCRdb to 2020 to 2023). Sample time point, as interpreted from the label and publication: patch test 2, 6 weeks after DPC sensitization. Explained via the paper, the treatment or condition label denotes: therapeutic diphenylcyclopropenone sensitization with weekly scalp DPC. The protocol used for the library was RACE. Data came from a NextSeq 500. TCRdb itself trimmed the public reads at Q25 with fastp, ran MiXCR and retained productive beta chains. Identical CDR3 protein sequences are pooled into one entry, listed with their most common genes and DNA. This sample gives 73,000 or so distinct CDR3 sequences in total; 8.5% to 9% of them show up just once. Around 3.3% of the sample goes to the ten largest clones. Sequencing used whole blood, obtained in connection with sensitization to the hapten diphenylcyclopropenone (DPC). The source is a woman between 45 and 60 years old with alopecia areata. Some clones in this sample may be carry-over from other donors' samples.

The sample holds many counts of this clonotype. This sequence joins TRBV5-1 and TRBJ1-5; a possible D gene is TRBD1 (6 bases). CDR1 is SGHRS, CDR2 YFSETQ, per germline. The CDR3 length is 15 residues. V lost 4 bases to trimming and J lost 5 bases, with 16 bases between them. CDR3 sequence reads: CASSPRGGLDQPQHF. The CDR3 DNA reads TGCGCCAGCAGCCCGAGGGGGGGGCTGGATCAGCCCCAGCATTTT.

This clonotype was recorded many times. V and J are TRBV12-3 or TRBV12-4 and TRBJ1-6, with TRBD1 matching over 9 bases. The CDR3 extends over 16 amino acids. Germline trimming cut 5 bases from V and 0 bases from J; bases unmatched to any gene: 2. DNA for the CDR3: TGTGCCAGCAGTCCGACAGGGGGCTCCTATAATTCACCCCTCCACTTT. Its translation is CASSPTGGSYNSPLHF.

This clonotype was picked up a small number of times. V usage is TRBV27 and J usage is TRBJ2-7; 11 bases agree with TRBD2. Trimming took 6 bases from V and 6 from J; bases not matched to a gene: 10. The CDR3 has 15 amino acids. Germline lookup yields CDR1 MNHEY and CDR2 SMNVEV (reference sequence). Written as DNA, the CDR3 is TGTGCCAGCAGCCCCTCACTAGCGGGGGATCGCGAGCAGTACTTC. This sequence encodes CASSPSLAGDREQYF.

This clonotype was detected a few times. This chain joins TRBV2 and TRBJ2-3, with 8 bases identical to TRBD2. CDR1 and CDR2 (germline): SNHLY, FYNNEI. The V segment lost 6 bases and the J segment 3 bases; nucleotides outside the gene matches: 11. CDR3 length: 16 residues. The CDR3 reads CASRKGASGLTDTQYF. The CDR3, as DNA: TGTGCCAGCAGGAAAGGGGCTAGCGGGCTAACAGATACGCAGTATTTT.

This clonotype was detected only a few times. The chain uses TRBV20-1 and TRBJ2-5, with D maybe TRBD1 (6 bases). Germline values: CDR1 DFQATT, CDR2 SNEGSKA (reference sequence). CDR3 length: 15 residues. Between the trimmed V and J ends, which lost 3 bases and 0 bases, there was a span of 14 bases. The CDR3 DNA reads TGCAGTGCTAGGCCTCCGGGACACAACCAAGAGACCCAGTACTTC. Encoded protein: CSARPPGHNQETQYF.

This clonotype was seen a handful of times. This sequence joins TRBV28 and TRBJ2-2; a possible D gene is TRBD2 (5 bases). CDR3 length: 17 residues. CDR1 and CDR2 from the germline V gene are MDHEN and SYDVKM. V lost 1 base and J lost 2, with 14 bases in between. The CDR3 loop is CASSLFLSGSNTGELFF. DNA for the CDR3: TGTGCCAGCAGTTTATTCCTCAGCGGATCAAACACCGGGGAGCTGTTTTTT.

This clonotype appeared many times. The rearrangement links TRBV27 to TRBJ1-2; TRBD1 might be the D (5 bases). The germline V and J ends were trimmed by 2 bases and 7 bases, with 14 bases remaining between them. In germline, CDR1 is MNHEY, CDR2 SMNVEV (reference sequence). CDR3 length equals 14 residues. CDR3 sequence reads: CASSLTAGSAGYTF. CDR3 coding DNA: TGTGCCAGCAGTTTAACGGCAGGGAGTGCTGGCTACACCTTC.

This clonotype was counted many times. The chain links TRBV29-1 to TRBJ1-5; TRBD1 matches at 7 bases. The CDR3 is 13 residues long. V shed 7 bases, J shed 3 bases, and the junction held 6 bases outside the gene matches. Germline V gene data show CDR1 as SQVTM and CDR2 as ANQGSEA. CDR3 in amino acids: CSARDSANQPQHF. CDR3 in DNA: TGCAGCGCCCGGGACAGTGCCAATCAGCCCCAGCATTTT.

Notes on this clonotype: A much larger clone sits a single nucleotide away, making a read error possible. The rearrangement uses TRBV4-1 and TRBJ1-1, with D hard to call. CDR3 length equals 15 residues. Per the germline V gene, CDR1 is MGHRA and CDR2 is YSYEKL. In DNA form, the CDR3 reads TGCGCCAGAAGCCCGCTAGGTCTCGCGAACACTGAAGCTTTCTTT. Translating gives CARSPLGLANTEAFF.

This clonotype showed up just a few times. V usage is TRBV12-3 or TRBV12-4 and J usage is TRBJ1-4; TRBD1 aligns across 7 bases. The CDR3 consists of 14 residues. V gave up 5 bases and J gave up 8 bases; unmatched junction bases: 8. The CDR3 loop reads CASSPRTGGEKLFF. CDR3 sequence (DNA): TGTGCCAGCAGTCCCCGGACAGGCGGGGAAAAACTGTTTTTT.

The V call is TRBV24-1, the J call TRBJ2-7; TRBD1 matches 8 bases. The trim removed 5 bases at V and 5 bases at J, leaving 4 bases unmatched. The CDR3 is made up of 13 amino acids. The germline V gene has CDR1 KGHDR and CDR2 SFDVKD. CDR3 region: CATSGDRINEQYF. The CDR3 DNA sequence: TGTGCCACCAGTGGGGACAGGATCAACGAGCAGTACTTC.

V and J are TRBV6-5 and TRBJ2-1; 10 positions match TRBD2. The ends lost 0 bases at V and 8 bases at J; junction bases unmatched: 1. The CDR3 runs to 14 residues. Germline values: CDR1 MNHEY, CDR2 SVGAGI. CDR3 DNA sequence: TGTGCCAGCAGTTACTCCGGGACTAGCGATGAGCAGTTCTTC. It encodes CASSYSGTSDEQFF.

The chain employs TRBV19 and TRBJ1-1, with unresolved D. CDR1 is LNHDA, CDR2 SQIVND, per germline (reference sequence). The CDR3 contains 14 residues. Trimming pared 7 bases from V and 1 base from J, leaving 13 bases between. CDR3 sequence (DNA): TGTGCCAGTACCGCCCGGGGAGGGAACACTGAAGCTTTCTTT. Translating gives CASTARGGNTEAFF.

CDR3 in DNA: TGTGCCAGCAGCTCAGGGACTACCCAAGAGACCCAGTACTTC. Amino acids: CASSSGTTQETQYF. J is TRBJ2-5 and V is TRBV7-2; TRBD2 matches at 7 bases. Per the germline V gene, CDR1 is SGHTA and CDR2 is FQGNSA. The CDR3 spans 14 residues. Trimming took 4 bases from V and 1 from J; bases not matched to a gene: 3.

The CDR3 protein is CSAPTGDYGYTF. The CDR3 DNA sequence: TGCAGCGCTCCGACAGGGGACTATGGCTACACCTTC. The rearrangement joins TRBV29-1 to TRBJ1-2, with 8 nucleotides matching TRBD1. CDR3 length equals 12 residues. The trim removed 7 bases at V and 3 bases at J, leaving 4 bases unmatched. The V gene's germline CDR1 is SQVTM and CDR2 ANQGSEA. The whole variable domain, filled in from reference TRBV29-1 and TRBJ1-2, reads SAVISQKPSRDICQRGTSLTIQCQVDSQVTMMFWYRQQPGQSLTLIATANQGSEATYESGFVIDKFPISRPNLTFSTLTVSNMSPEDSSIYLCSAPTGDYGYTFGSGTRLTVV.

Worth noting for this clonotype: Just one base apart from a much larger clone, this may be a read error. The J gene is TRBJ1-6, the V gene TRBV3-1; D is ambiguous. The CDR3 consists of 15 residues. The germline gives CDR1 LGHDT, CDR2 YNNKEL (reference sequence). The DNA for the CDR3 is TGTGCCAGCAGCCCCCTCCGGGCCGGGAATTCACCCCTCAACTTT. This sequence encodes CASSPLRAGNSPLNF.

The sample holds many counts of this clonotype. The chain couples TRBV6-5 to TRBJ2-3; D unclear. Between the trimmed V and J ends, which lost 5 bases and 2 bases, there was a span of 8 bases. This CDR3 region has 13 residues. The germline V gene encodes CDR1 MNHEY and CDR2 SVGAGI. CDR3 amino acids: CASSRTHTDTQYF. The CDR3 bases are TGTGCCAGCAGTCGGACCCACACAGATACGCAGTATTTT.

The V and J genes are TRBV5-1 and TRBJ2-1; 10 nucleotides agree with TRBD2. Unmatched junction bases numbered 5, after V lost 0 bases and J lost 5 bases. The CDR3 loop spans 16 amino acids. Germline V gene lookup returns CDR1 SGHRS and CDR2 YFSETQ. The CDR3 DNA follows: TGCGCCAGCAGCTTGGCCCGGACTAGCGGCCACAATGAGCAGTTCTTC. The encoded protein is CASSLARTSGHNEQFF.

The genes are TRBV4-3 and TRBJ2-7, with 8 bases matching TRBD1. The trim removed 2 bases at V and 7 bases at J, leaving 16 bases unmatched. The V gene's germline CDR1 is LGHNA and CDR2 YSLEER. The CDR3 consists of 17 residues. The CDR3 sequence: CASSQTWGQVGFREQYF. The CDR3 coding sequence is TGCGCCAGCAGCCAAACCTGGGGACAGGTTGGGTTCCGGGAGCAGTACTTC.

About this clonotype itself: This sequence may be a read error, since a much larger clone differs from it by one base. The J gene is TRBJ1-5, the V gene TRBV27; possibly TRBD1 for D (6 bases). The CDR3 totals 15 residues. Trimming removed 3 bases at V and 7 bases at J, with 16 bases between. Germline assignment: CDR1 MNHEY and CDR2 SMNVEV (reference sequence). The DNA for the CDR3 is TGTGCCAGCAGTTTGGCCCCAGGGGACCGGCAGCCCCAGCATTTT. Amino acid sequence: CASSLAPGDRQPQHF.

This clonotype was seen many times. V is TRBV13 and J is TRBJ2-7, with 8 bases matching TRBD1. The CDR3 covers 14 residues. V was pared by 4 bases and J by 4 bases, with 6 bases of the junction left unmatched. Germline V gene sequence: CDR1 PRHDT, CDR2 FYEKMQ (reference sequence). The CDR3 nucleotides are TGTGCCAGCAGCTCGACAGGGGACCGTTACGAGCAGTACTTC. It translates to CASSSTGDRYEQYF.